A selection of T cell receptor beta chains follows, all from one sample in a study of blood T cell repertoires in COVID-19. The repertoire was sequenced with immunoSEQ multiplex PCR; TCRdb's copy has only in-frame clones and lacks some. The sample contains approximately 300,000 clones, around 89% of which appear only once. Source material: peripheral blood. The origin of the receptors is a woman between 45 and 60 years old with COVID-19, enrolled during active disease. CDR3s include the opening cysteine and the closing phenylalanine or tryptophan.

V gene | CDR3 protein
TRBV6-1 | CASSDQLAGGMTGTQYF
TRBV5-4 | CASSLGLAGMTKTQYF
TRBV18 | CASSPGAEPNYGYTF
TRBV30 | CAWSKDRVATNEKLFF
TRBV5-1 | CASAEKPNTGELFF
TRBV9 | CASSARTTPYGYTF
TRBV18 | CASSEGLAGSGANVLTF
TRBV11-3 | CASSLDQGETQYF
TRBV29-1 | CSAMDRGRAYGYTF
TRBV4-1 | CASSQEGDFGNTIYF
TRBV19 | CASSVQGGGNSNQPQHF
TRBV19 | CASTPGWNSGELFF
TRBV18 | CASSLDRVYGYTF
TRBV7-8 | CASSGQDFPDTQYF
TRBV5-1 | CASSLGQGSTDTQYF
TRBV7-8 | CASSLARTGGMAVNQPQHF
TRBV27 | CASSRTGGYEQYF
TRBV10-2 | CASSEQGNLDEQYF
TRBV30 | CAWSVRSTNEKLFF
TRBV7-9 | CASSRGTGGEAFF
TRBV5-1 | CASIKTSGRSNEQFF
TRBV9 | CASSLGQGYTEAFF
TRBV5-1 | CASSLEGDSNTEAFF
TRBV5-1 | CASSADRVETQYF
TRBV10-3 | CAISESRGSEQFF
TRBV4-3 | CASSQGTGVLSTDTQYF
TRBV5-1 | CASSYGTGGEQYF
TRBV29-1 | CSVGDRGLSGNTIYF
TRBV6-5 | CASRQTGTQYF
TRBV5-1 | CASRLAGSYEQYF
TRBV2 | CASSSQDNYGYTF
TRBV30 | CAWKGGPKNIQYF
TRBV7-8 | CASRRSNRGLGTEAFF
TRBV7-2 | CASSLGPVSGNTIYF
TRBV2 | CASTLSGQGAEKLFF
TRBV7-6 | CASSPTGGSGYGYTF
TRBV6-5 | CASSREGLYNEQFF
TRBV5-8 | CASSSWTAADTQYF
TRBV6-5 | CASSRTGTNNEQFF
TRBV11-2 | CASSLLTGGAGELFF